This T cell receptor beta chain was captured by sequencing in a study of T cells after yellow fever vaccination. The J segment lost 2 bases and the V segment lost 0 bases, leaving 1 base of the junction unmatched. From germline, CDR1 is MNHEY and CDR2 SVGEGT. The CDR3 spans 16 residues. The sample holds a few counts of this clonotype. Its antigen is still unknown. The authors made TCR cDNA by 5'RACE template switching, adding a universal primer site and UMIs. TCRdb independently ran MiXCR on the 5' RACE reads; one entry per CDR3 protein. Among around 340,000 distinct CDR3 sequences listed, about an eighth were seen once. Points from the study as a whole: The presence of abundant clonotypes contaminating from the bulk population was possible in FACS-sorted repertoires.

The sequence was obtained from a man aged 18 to 29 who received the YFV17D yellow fever vaccine. V and J are TRBV6-2 or TRBV6-3 and TRBJ2-3; 11 bases match TRBD2. Sample: CD4+ T cells sorted from PBMCs, taken 15 days after the yellow fever booster vaccination. The CDR3 spells CASSYSTSGVTDTQYF. In DNA, the CDR3 is TGTGCCAGCAGTTACTCGACTAGCGGGGTCACAGATACGCAGTATTTT.